This entry describes one T cell receptor (beta chain). Its antigen is not identified. The data belong to a study of regulatory T cells in long-lasting Graves disease. Notes on the study in general: Persistent Graves' disease cases displayed lower TCR diversity than newly diagnosed ones.

Libraries of TCR beta came from iRepertoire HTBI primers plus Arm-PCR of CDR3 regions. Each CDR3 protein is one row after TCRdb ran MiXCR on the multiplex PCR reads. Found here are about 530,000 distinct CDR3 sequences, around 15% of them singletons; the top ten hold just under 25%. Time point specified: newly diagnosed GD, antithyroid drugs for less than 3 months. TCR sequences were obtained from RNA taken from PBMCs. In each case, Graves' disease was diagnosed per American Thyroid Association guidelines. The ends were cut back, 1 base at V and 5 bases at J, with 15 bases in the middle. In germline, CDR1 is MGHRA, CDR2 YSYEKL. The CDR3 covers 15 residues. These data also featured in a second study, about T cells in Graves' hyperthyroidism and ophthalmopathy. According to that study: The primer set for the first-round RT-PCR of the TCR CDR3 was HTBI.

Here the sequenced sample was peripheral blood mononuclear cells (PBMCs), taken at new diagnosis, from a patient treated with antithyroid drugs. The origin of this receptor is a middle-aged woman with Graves disease. The chain has TRBV4-1 and TRBJ2-7; D may correspond to TRBD1 or TRBD2 (6 bases each). CDR3 bases: TGCGCCAGCAGCCAAGCCCGGGGGCCAGGGGACGAGCAGTACTTC. This translates into CASSQARGPGDEQYF.